This entry is about one TCR beta chain. What it recognizes is unknown. This specimen belongs to a study of shared clonotypes between healthy human individuals. CDR1 is WNHNN, CDR2 SYGVQD, per germline (reference sequence). Trimming took off 0 bases at V and 8 bases at J, with 17 bases between the two ends. This CDR3 region has 16 residues. Study-wide findings and caveats: The sharing of 4.5% to 5.5% of naive CD4 clonotypes was seen across a handful of donors. The four-donor shared clonotypes exceeded non-shared clonotypes in generation probability, with non-shared ones scoring lower.

Per the original methods: As immunoSEQ supplied junction-only sequences (without quality scores), filtering differed. Generated by immunoSEQ multiplex PCR, the TCRdb table keeps only in-frame clones and is missing some. D and trimming come from the DNA, and the V and J calls and clone size come from that table. The sample holds approximately 2,000,000 clones, over 85% seen once. Positive CCR7 selection of CD45RO-negative cells yielded the naive CD8 cells, and terminally differentiated effector memory CD45RA+ cells were excluded. Sequencing was carried out using naive CD8+ T cells from PBMCs. The clonotype comes from a man between 18 and 29 years old in good health. Some clones in this sample may be carry-over from other donors' samples. The chain uses TRBV10-1 and TRBJ2-1, with D possibly TRBD2 on 6 matching bases. The CDR3 protein is CASSESSGVSLHEQFF. For the CDR3, the DNA is TGCGCCAGCAGTGAGTCTTCGGGAGTCTCCCTCCATGAGCAGTTCTTC.